This passage covers 10 T cell receptor beta chains from one sample sequenced in a study of cytomegalovirus exposure and HLA in healthy donors. 60 Vbeta and 13 Jbeta primers were used in PCR. Measured with immunoSEQ multiplex PCR; TCRdb has only the in-frame clones, and not every one. The data hold about 190,000 clones, with roughly three quarters observed a single time. Sequencing was carried out using PBMCs. The source of these receptors is a woman between 18 and 29 years old in good health and CMV-seronegative.

V usage is TRBV29-1 and J usage is TRBJ2-3; TRBD2 agrees at 11 bases. The CDR3 loop spans 14 amino acids. In germline, CDR1 is SQVTM, CDR2 ANQGSEA. The trim removed 7 bases at V and 4 bases at J, leaving 7 bases unmatched. The CDR3 DNA sequence: TGCAGCGGCGGGACTAGCGGTTCCGCAGATACGCAGTATTTT. Residues: CSGGTSGSADTQYF.

V usage is TRBV2 and J usage is TRBJ2-7, with 9 bases identical to TRBD2. Per the germline V gene, CDR1 is SNHLY and CDR2 is FYNNEI. The junction had 7 bases not matched to a gene; V was cut back by 7 bases and J by 0 bases. The CDR3 loop spans 15 amino acids. CDR3 DNA: TGTGCCAGCAAACCTGGACTAGCGAGCTCCTACGAGCAGTACTTC. Translation: CASKPGLASSYEQYF.

V usage is TRBV28 and J usage is TRBJ2-6; 9 nucleotides match TRBD1. The CDR3 extends over 18 amino acids. Germline values: CDR1 MDHEN, CDR2 SYDVKM. The junction had 12 bases not matched to a gene; V was cut back by 5 bases and J by 4 bases. CDR3 DNA sequence: TGTGCCAGCAGTCCTCACAGGGGGCTGGCCTCCGGGGCCAACGTCCTGACTTTC. Encoded protein: CASSPHRGLASGANVLTF. Combining the CDR3 with reference TRBV28 and TRBJ2-6 gives the whole variable domain DVKVTQSSRYLVKRTGEKVFLECVQDMDHENMFWYRQDPGLGLRLIYFSYDVKMKEKGDIPEGYSVSREKKERFSLILESASTNQTSMYLCASSPHRGLASGANVLTFGAGSRLTVL.

The chain has TRBV7-2 and TRBJ2-7; no reliable D call. The CDR3 sequence is 15 residues long. Trimming left V 1 base short and J 4 bases short, with 14 bases between. In germline, CDR1 is SGHTA, CDR2 FQGNSA. This CDR3 reads CASSLDQVRRYEQYF. DNA of the CDR3: TGTGCCAGCAGCTTAGATCAGGTCAGAAGGTACGAGCAGTACTTC.

The chain recombines TRBV28 with TRBJ2-1; 9 bases line up with TRBD2. CDR1 and CDR2 from the germline V gene are MDHEN and SYDVKM. This CDR3 is built from 16 residues. Trimming removed 7 bases from V and 4 bases from J; junction bases left unmatched: 11. CDR3 amino acids: CASTSTPGLAYNEQFF. The DNA of the CDR3 is TGTGCCAGCACCTCTACCCCCGGACTAGCGTACAATGAGCAGTTCTTC.

This clone was seen only once. This chain connects TRBV5-1 to TRBJ2-5, with a tentative D call TRBD2 (6 bases). CDR1 is SGHRS, CDR2 YFSETQ, per germline. Trimming removed 2 bases from V and 5 bases from J, with 16 bases in between. This CDR3 spans 15 amino acids. The CDR3 DNA reads as TGCGCCAGCAGCTTATCTAGCGCGGACCGGGAGACCCAGTACTTC. Amino acid sequence: CASSLSSADRETQYF.

The chain has TRBV28 and TRBJ2-7, with TRBD2 matching 7 bases. With 3 bases clipped from V and 2 bases from J, the junction kept 10 bases outside the gene matches. The CDR3 consists of 16 residues. In germline, CDR1 is MDHEN, CDR2 SYDVKM. CDR3 residues: CASSFRVQRGTYEQYF. CDR3 coding DNA: TGTGCCAGCAGTTTCAGGGTTCAGCGGGGCACCTACGAGCAGTACTTC.

This chain connects TRBV6-5 to TRBJ2-5; 9 bases are shared with TRBD1. V shed 6 bases, J shed 4 bases, and the junction held 0 bases outside the gene matches. The CDR3 consists of 12 residues. The V gene's germline CDR1 is MNHEY and CDR2 SVGAGI. The CDR3 protein is CASRTGGETQYF. Here the CDR3 DNA reads TGTGCCAGCAGGACAGGGGGAGAGACCCAGTACTTC.

This rearrangement joins TRBV27 to TRBJ1-3; D possibly corresponds to TRBD1 (5 bases). Trimming left V 5 bases short and J 4 bases short, with 12 bases between. This CDR3 region has 14 residues. Germline values: CDR1 MNHEY, CDR2 SMNVEV (reference sequence). CDR3 loop: CASSPLGGGNTIYF. CDR3 DNA sequence: TGTGCCAGCAGTCCCCTCGGGGGGGGAAACACCATATATTTT.

The chain carries TRBV9 and TRBJ1-6; a weak D match, TRBD1 (5 bases). Germline V gene sequence: CDR1 SGDLS, CDR2 YYNGEE. The CDR3 is 17 residues long. V shed 4 bases and J shed 0 bases, with 14 bases lying between them. The CDR3 sequence is CASSPRDSSSYNSPLHF. CDR3 nucleotides: TGTGCCAGCAGCCCGAGGGACTCCAGCTCCTATAATTCACCCCTCCACTTT.